The 12 T cell receptor beta chains given below trace back to one sample, sequenced in a study of T cell repertoires in cytomegalovirus infection (dated by TCRdb to about 2019). Instrument used: Illumina HiSeq 1500. TCRdb reprocessed the public reads (quality trimming at Q25 with fastp, clone calling with MiXCR) and kept in-frame beta chains. CDR3 protein duplicates are merged, each entry listing the most common genes and DNA. The sample data list some 200,000 distinct CDR3 sequences, and approximately 9.6% of these were observed just once. Roughly 5% of the sample rests with the top ten. The sequencing sample was made of PBMCs. The receptors shown here come from a human donor in good health (CMV status not recorded). Some clones in this sample may be carry-over from other donors' samples.

There are many counts of this clonotype. The chain employs TRBV7-2 and TRBJ2-3; 9 bases fit TRBD2. The germline V gene has CDR1 SGHTA and CDR2 FQGNSA. CDR3 size: 16 residues. V was clipped by 4 bases and J by 6 bases; unmatched bases: 11. CDR3 region: CASSSSGTTFSDTQYF. CDR3 DNA sequence: TGTGCCAGCAGCTCTAGCGGGACTACCTTTTCGGATACGCAGTATTTT. Looking up the rest from reference TRBV7-2 and TRBJ2-3 gives the full variable domain: GAGVSQSPSNKVTEKGKDVELRCDPISGHTALYWYRQSLGQGLEFLIYFQGNSAPDKSGLPSDRFSAERTGGSVSTLTIQRTQQEDSAVYLCASSSSGTTFSDTQYFGPGTRLTVL.

This clonotype was counted many times. The chain is built from TRBV28 and TRBJ2-5; 7 bases line up with TRBD1. Germline V lookup: CDR1 MDHEN, CDR2 SYDVKM. The CDR3 consists of 14 residues. The J segment lost 5 bases and the V segment lost 6 bases, leaving 9 bases of the junction unmatched. CDR3 in amino acids: CASSTGVLWETQYF. The DNA for the CDR3 is TGTGCCAGCAGCACAGGGGTTTTATGGGAGACCCAGTACTTC.

This clonotype was seen a few times. V is TRBV20-1 and J is TRBJ2-7; possibly TRBD1 for D (5 bases). The CDR3 length is 14 residues. Per the germline V gene, CDR1 is DFQATT and CDR2 is SNEGSKA (reference sequence). The germline V and J ends were trimmed by 4 bases and 3 bases, with 16 bases remaining between them. The DNA of the CDR3 is TGCAGTGCTATCGACAGCCCTCGGAACTACGAGCAGTACTTC. Encoded protein: CSAIDSPRNYEQYF.

This clonotype showed up many times. This chain connects TRBV28 to TRBJ1-2, with unresolved D. V dropped 4 bases and J dropped 8 bases, with 14 bases sitting between them. The CDR3 runs 13 residues. CDR1 and CDR2 from the germline V gene are MDHEN and SYDVKM. The CDR3 nucleotides are TGTGCCAGCAGTTCCGGGAAACTGCGGGGCTACACCTTC. Encoded protein: CASSSGKLRGYTF.

This clonotype was counted between two and nine times. The chain couples TRBV28 to TRBJ1-1; 7 positions match TRBD1. The CDR3 spans 14 residues. Losses at the gene ends were 4 bases for V and 2 bases for J; bases not matched to a gene: 4. Germline CDR1 is MDHEN and CDR2 is SYDVKM. The CDR3: CASSSWTGNTEAFF. Here the CDR3 DNA reads TGTGCCAGCAGTTCCTGGACAGGAAACACTGAAGCTTTCTTT.

The V call is TRBV25-1, the J call TRBJ1-3; D gene uncertain. This CDR3 contains 13 residues. Germline CDR1 MGHDK, CDR2 SYGVNS. Trimming cost V 7 bases and J 0 bases, with 7 bases left between them. CDR3 in amino acids: CASITPSGNTIYF. In nucleotides, the CDR3 is TGTGCCAGCATCACCCCCTCTGGAAACACCATATATTTT.

In this sample, this clonotype turned up a few times. CDR3 amino acids: CASSKNANTEAFF. The CDR3, as DNA: TGTGCCAGCTCAAAGAACGCGAACACTGAAGCTTTCTTT. V is TRBV18 and J is TRBJ1-1; D uncertain. The CDR3 is made up of 13 amino acids. Germline values: CDR1 KGHSH, CDR2 LQKENI. V lost 5 bases and J lost 1, with 8 bases in between.

This clonotype was detected many times. The chain links TRBV7-2 to TRBJ2-7; TRBD2 might be the D (7 bases). CDR1 is SGHTA, CDR2 FQGNSA, per germline. CDR3 length: 16 residues. V lost 0 bases and J 4 bases, leaving 16 bases between the germline ends. DNA of the CDR3: TGTGCCAGCAGCTTAGCGGGGGGGCTAGCGGAATACGAGCAGTACTTC. Protein: CASSLAGGLAEYEQYF.

This clonotype has ten or more counts. This sequence joins TRBV28 and TRBJ1-1, with a weak D call TRBD1 (5 bases). The germline V gene has CDR1 MDHEN and CDR2 SYDVKM. Trimming removed 7 bases at V and 2 bases at J, with 14 bases between. The CDR3 is made up of 14 amino acids. The CDR3 DNA reads TGTGCCAGCACCAGACCCGGGGGAAACACTGAAGCTTTCTTT. Amino acids: CASTRPGGNTEAFF. The whole variable domain, filled in from reference TRBV28 and TRBJ1-1, reads DVKVTQSSRYLVKRTGEKVFLECVQDMDHENMFWYRQDPGLGLRLIYFSYDVKMKEKGDIPEGYSVSREKKERFSLILESASTNQTSMYLCASTRPGGNTEAFFGQGTRLTVV.

This clonotype was seen a handful of times. This chain joins TRBV7-9 and TRBJ2-7; 9 nucleotides line up with TRBD1. In germline, CDR1 is SEHNR, CDR2 FQNEAQ (reference sequence). J gave up 6 bases and V 5 bases, and 14 bases lay outside the gene matches. This CDR3 region has 16 residues. CDR3 sequence (DNA): TGTGCCAGCAGCCTATCAGGGGGGACAGGGTATGGCGAGCAGTACTTC. Protein: CASSLSGGTGYGEQYF. Based on the CDR3 plus reference TRBV7-9 and TRBJ2-7, the full variable domain is DTGVSQNPRHKITKRGQNVTFRCDPISEHNRLYWYRQTLGQGPEFLTYFQNEAQLEKSRLLSDRFSAERPKGSFSTLEIQRTEQGDSAMYLCASSLSGGTGYGEQYFGPGTRLTVT.

The chain couples TRBV12-3 or TRBV12-4 to TRBJ2-2, with TRBD1 matching 8 bases. The CDR3 length is 14 residues. J lost 5 bases, V lost 6 bases, and 5 bases had no gene match. The CDR3 DNA is TGTGCCAGCAGACGACAGGGGTCTACCGGGGAGCTGTTTTTT. Translating it yields CASRRQGSTGELFF.

This clonotype was seen at least ten times. V gene TRBV7-9 combines with J gene TRBJ2-5; no clear D. This CDR3 is built from 16 residues. The V and J ends lost 5 bases and 5 bases respectively, with 21 bases between them. Germline V gene data show CDR1 as SEHNR and CDR2 as FQNEAQ (reference sequence). This CDR3 reads CASSTPGNPTMETQYF. DNA of the CDR3: TGTGCCAGCAGCACTCCAGGCAACCCGACGATGGAGACCCAGTACTTC.